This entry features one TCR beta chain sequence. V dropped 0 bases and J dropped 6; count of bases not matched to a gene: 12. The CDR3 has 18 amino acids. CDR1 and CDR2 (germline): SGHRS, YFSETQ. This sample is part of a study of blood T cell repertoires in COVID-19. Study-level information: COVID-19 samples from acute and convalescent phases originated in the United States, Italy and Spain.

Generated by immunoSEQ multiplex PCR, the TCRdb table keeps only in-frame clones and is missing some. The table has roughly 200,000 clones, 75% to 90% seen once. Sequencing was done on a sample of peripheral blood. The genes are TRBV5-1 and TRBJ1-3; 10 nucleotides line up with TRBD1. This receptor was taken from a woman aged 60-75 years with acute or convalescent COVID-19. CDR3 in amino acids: CASSLDTVGTGVLNTIYF. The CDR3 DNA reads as TGCGCCAGCAGCTTGGACACCGTGGGGACAGGGGTGTTAAACACCATATATTTT.